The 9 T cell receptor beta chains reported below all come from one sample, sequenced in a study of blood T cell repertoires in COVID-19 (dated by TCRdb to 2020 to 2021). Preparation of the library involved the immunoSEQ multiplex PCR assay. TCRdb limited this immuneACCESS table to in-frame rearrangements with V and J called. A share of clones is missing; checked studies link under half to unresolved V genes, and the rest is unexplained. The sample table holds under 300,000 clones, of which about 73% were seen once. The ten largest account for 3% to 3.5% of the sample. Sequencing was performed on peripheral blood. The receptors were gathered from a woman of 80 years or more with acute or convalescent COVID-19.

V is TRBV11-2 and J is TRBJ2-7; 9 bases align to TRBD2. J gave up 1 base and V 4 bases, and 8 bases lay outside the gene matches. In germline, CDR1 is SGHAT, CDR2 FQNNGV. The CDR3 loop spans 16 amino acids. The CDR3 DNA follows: TGTGCCAGCAGCTCCGAGCGAGCGGGAGGTTCCTACGAGCAGTACTTC. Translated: CASSSERAGGSYEQYF. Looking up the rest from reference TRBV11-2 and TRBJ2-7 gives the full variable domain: EAGVAQSPRYKIIEKRQSVAFWCNPISGHATLYWYQQILGQGPKLLIQFQNNGVVDDSQLPKDRFSAERLKGVDSTLKIQPAKLEDSAVYLCASSSERAGGSYEQYFGPGTRLTVT.

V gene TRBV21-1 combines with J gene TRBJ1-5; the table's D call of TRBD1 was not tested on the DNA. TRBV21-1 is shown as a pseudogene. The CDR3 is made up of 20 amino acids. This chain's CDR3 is CASSKVYFKDREEKSQPQHF. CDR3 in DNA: TGTGCCAGCAGCAAAGTATATTTTAAGGACAGGGAGGAGAAGAGTCAGCCCCAGCATTTT.

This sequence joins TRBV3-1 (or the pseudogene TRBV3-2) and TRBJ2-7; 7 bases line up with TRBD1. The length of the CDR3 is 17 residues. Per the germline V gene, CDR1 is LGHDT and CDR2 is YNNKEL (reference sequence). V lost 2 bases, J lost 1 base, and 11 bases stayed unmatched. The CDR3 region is CASSQYHPGTASYEQYF. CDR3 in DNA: TGTGCCAGCAGCCAATACCATCCTGGGACAGCGTCCTACGAGCAGTACTTC.

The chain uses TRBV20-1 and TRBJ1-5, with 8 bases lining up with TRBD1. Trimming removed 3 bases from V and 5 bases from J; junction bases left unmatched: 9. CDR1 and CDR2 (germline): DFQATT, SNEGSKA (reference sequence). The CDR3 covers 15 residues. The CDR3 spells CSASLGTTGDQPQHF. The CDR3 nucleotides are TGCAGTGCTAGTTTGGGTACGACAGGGGATCAGCCCCAGCATTTT.

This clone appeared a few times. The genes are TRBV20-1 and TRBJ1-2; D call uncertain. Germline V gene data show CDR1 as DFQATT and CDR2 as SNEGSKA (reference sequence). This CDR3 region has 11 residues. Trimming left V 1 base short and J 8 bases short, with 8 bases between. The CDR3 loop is CSARGGIGYTF. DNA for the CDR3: TGCAGTGCTAGAGGAGGCATCGGCTACACCTTC.

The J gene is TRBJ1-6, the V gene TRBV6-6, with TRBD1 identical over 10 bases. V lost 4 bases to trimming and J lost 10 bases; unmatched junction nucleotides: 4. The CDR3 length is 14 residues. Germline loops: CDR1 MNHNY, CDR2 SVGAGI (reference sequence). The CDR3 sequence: CASSSGQGRSPLHF. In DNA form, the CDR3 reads TGTGCCAGCAGTTCGGGACAGGGGCGGTCACCCCTCCACTTT.

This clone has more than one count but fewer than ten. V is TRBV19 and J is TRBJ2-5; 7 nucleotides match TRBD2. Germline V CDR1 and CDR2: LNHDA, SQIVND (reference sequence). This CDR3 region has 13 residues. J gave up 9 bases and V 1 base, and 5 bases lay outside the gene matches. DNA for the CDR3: TGTGCCAGTAGTATAGTGGGCGCGGGGGCCCAGTACTTC. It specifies CASSIVGAGAQYF.

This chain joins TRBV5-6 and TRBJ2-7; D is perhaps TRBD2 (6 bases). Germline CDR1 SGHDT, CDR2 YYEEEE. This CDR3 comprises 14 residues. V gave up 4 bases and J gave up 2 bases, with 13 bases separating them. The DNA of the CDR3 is TGTGCCAGCAGCAGGCGGGACGGAACCTACGAGCAGTACTTC. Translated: CASSRRDGTYEQYF.

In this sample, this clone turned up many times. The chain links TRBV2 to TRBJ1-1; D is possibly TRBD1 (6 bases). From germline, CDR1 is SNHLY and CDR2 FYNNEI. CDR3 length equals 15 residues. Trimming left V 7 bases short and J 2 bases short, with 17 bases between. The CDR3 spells CASTITGTPNTEAFF. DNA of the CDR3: TGTGCCAGCACCATTACCGGGACACCTAACACTGAAGCTTTCTTT.